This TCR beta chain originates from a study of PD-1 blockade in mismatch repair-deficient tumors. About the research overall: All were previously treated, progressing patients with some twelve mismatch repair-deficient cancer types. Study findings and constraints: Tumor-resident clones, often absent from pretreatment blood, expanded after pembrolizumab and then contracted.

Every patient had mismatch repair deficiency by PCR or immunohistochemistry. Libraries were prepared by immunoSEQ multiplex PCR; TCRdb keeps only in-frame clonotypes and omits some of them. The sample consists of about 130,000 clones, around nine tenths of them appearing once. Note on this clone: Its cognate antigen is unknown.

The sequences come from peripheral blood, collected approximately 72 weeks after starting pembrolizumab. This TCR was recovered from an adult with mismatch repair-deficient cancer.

CDR3 DNA sequence: TGTGCCACGGCCGGACTAGCGGGTCCCTACGAGCAGTACTTC. This sequence encodes CATAGLAGPYEQYF. V and J are TRBV10-3 and TRBJ2-7, with TRBD2 matching 11 bases. V gave up 10 bases and J gave up 2 bases; unmatched junction bases: 7. Germline loops: CDR1 ENHRY, CDR2 SYGVKD. CDR3 length: 14 amino acids.